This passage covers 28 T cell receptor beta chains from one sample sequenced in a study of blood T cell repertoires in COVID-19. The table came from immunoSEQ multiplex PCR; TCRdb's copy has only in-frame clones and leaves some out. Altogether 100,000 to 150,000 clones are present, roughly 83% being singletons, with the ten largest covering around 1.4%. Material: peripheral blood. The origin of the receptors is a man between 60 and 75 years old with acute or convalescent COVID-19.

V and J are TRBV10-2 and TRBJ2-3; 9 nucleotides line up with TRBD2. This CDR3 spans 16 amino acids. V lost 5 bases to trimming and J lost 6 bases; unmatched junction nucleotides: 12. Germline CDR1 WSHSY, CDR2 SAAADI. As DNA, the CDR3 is TGCGCCAGCAGTACGCGGGGGGGCATTTCTGTGGATACGCAGTATTTT. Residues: CASSTRGGISVDTQYF.

The CDR3: CASTVISGNTIYF. DNA of the CDR3: TGTGCCAGCACAGTGATCTCTGGAAACACCATATATTTT. The J gene is TRBJ1-3, the V gene TRBV2; D ambiguous. The V gene's germline CDR1 is SNHLY and CDR2 FYNNEI. CDR3 length: 13 amino acids. Trimming shortened V by 7 bases and J by 0 bases, and 7 bases separated the two germline ends.

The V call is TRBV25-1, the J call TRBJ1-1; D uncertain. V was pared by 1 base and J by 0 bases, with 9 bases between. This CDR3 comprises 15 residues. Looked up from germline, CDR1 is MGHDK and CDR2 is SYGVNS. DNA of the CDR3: TGTGCCAGCAGTGAATTTACGGGTATGAACACTGAAGCTTTCTTT. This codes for CASSEFTGMNTEAFF.

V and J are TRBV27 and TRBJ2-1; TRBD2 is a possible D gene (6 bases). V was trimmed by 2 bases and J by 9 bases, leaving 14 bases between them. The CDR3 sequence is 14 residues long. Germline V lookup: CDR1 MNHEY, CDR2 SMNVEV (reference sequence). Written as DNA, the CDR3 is TGTGCCAGCAGTTTAGCGGGAAAGGGCACTGAGCAGTTCTTC. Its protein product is CASSLAGKGTEQFF.

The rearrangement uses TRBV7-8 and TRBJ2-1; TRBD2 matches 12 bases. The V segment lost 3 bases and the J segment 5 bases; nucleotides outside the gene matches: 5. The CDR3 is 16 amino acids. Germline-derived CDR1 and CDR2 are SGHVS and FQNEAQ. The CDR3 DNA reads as TGTGCCAGCAGCTTTTCCCTAGCGGGGGGGAACAATGAGCAGTTCTTC. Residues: CASSFSLAGGNNEQFF.

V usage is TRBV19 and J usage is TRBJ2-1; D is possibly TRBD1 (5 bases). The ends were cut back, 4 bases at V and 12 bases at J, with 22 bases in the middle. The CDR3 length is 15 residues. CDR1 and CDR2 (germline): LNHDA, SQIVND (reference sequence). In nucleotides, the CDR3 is TGTGCCAGTAGTAGGGGCGCCATCCAAGCCCGAGGGCAGTTCTTC. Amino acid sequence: CASSRGAIQARGQFF.

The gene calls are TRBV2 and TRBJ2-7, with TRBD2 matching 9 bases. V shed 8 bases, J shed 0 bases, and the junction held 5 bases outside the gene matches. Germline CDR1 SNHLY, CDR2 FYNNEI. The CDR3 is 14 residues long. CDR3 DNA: TGTGCCAGCTGCTTTAGCGGGAGCTCCTACGAGCAGTACTTC. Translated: CASCFSGSSYEQYF.

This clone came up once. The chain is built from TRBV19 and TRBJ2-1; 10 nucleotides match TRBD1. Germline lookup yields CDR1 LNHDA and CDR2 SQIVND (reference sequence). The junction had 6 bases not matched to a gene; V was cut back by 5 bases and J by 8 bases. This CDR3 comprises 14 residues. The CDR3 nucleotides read TGTGCCAGTAGTCCAACGACAGGGGGCCATGAGCAGTTCTTC. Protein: CASSPTTGGHEQFF.

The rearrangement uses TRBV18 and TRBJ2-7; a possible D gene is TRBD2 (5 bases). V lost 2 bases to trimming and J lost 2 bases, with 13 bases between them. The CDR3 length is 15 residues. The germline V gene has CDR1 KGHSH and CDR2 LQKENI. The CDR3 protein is CASSPGAGSAYEQYF. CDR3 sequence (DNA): TGTGCCAGCTCACCAGGCGCGGGTTCCGCCTACGAGCAGTACTTC.

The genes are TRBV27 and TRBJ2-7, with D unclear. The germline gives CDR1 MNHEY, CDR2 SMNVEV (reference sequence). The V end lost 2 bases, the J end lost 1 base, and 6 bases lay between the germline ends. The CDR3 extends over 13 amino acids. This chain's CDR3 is CASSLTPSYEQYF. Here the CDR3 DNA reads TGTGCCAGCAGTTTAACTCCGTCCTACGAGCAGTACTTC.

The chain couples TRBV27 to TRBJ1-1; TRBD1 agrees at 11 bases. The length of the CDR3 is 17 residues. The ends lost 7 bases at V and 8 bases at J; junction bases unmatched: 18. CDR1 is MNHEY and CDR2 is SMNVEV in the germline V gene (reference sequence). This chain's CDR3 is CASTPLGTGGETGEAFF. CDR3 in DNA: TGTGCCAGCACCCCTCTAGGGACAGGGGGTGAGACAGGCGAAGCTTTCTTT.

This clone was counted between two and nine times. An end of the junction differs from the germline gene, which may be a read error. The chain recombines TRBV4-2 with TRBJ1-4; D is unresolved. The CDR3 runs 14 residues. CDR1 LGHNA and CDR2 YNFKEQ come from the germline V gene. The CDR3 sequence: CATSKVGVGEKLFF. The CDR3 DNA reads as TGTGCCACCAGCAAGGTGGGAGTCGGCGAAAAACTGTTTTTT.

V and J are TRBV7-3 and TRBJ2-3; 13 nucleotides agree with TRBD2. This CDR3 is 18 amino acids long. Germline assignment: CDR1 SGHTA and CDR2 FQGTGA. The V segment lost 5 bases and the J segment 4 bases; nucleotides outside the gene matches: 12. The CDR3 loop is CASSPVGTSGVASDTQYF. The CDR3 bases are TGTGCCAGCAGCCCTGTAGGGACTAGCGGGGTCGCATCAGATACGCAGTATTTT.

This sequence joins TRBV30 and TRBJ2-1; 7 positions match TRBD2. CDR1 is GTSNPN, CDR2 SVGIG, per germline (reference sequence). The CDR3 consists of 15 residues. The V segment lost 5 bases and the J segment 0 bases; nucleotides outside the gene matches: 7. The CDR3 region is CAWDGGIFSYNEQFF. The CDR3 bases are TGTGCCTGGGACGGGGGGATCTTCTCCTACAATGAGCAGTTCTTC. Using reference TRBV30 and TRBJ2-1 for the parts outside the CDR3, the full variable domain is SQTIHQWPATLVQPVGSPLSLECTVEGTSNPNLYWYRQAAGRGLQLLFYSVGIGQISSEVPQNLSASRPQDRQFILSSKKLLLSDSGFYLCAWDGGIFSYNEQFFGPGTRLTVL.

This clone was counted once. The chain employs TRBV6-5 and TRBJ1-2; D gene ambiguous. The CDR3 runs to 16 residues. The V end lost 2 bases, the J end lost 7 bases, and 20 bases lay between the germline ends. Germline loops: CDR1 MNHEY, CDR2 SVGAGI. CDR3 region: CASSYAETIRASGYTF. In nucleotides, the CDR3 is TGTGCCAGCAGTTACGCAGAGACAATACGAGCTTCTGGCTACACCTTC.

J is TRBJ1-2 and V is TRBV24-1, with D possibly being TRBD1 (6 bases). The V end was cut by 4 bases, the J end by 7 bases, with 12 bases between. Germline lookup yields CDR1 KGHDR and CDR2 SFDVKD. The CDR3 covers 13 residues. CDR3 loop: CATSDLGQTGYTF. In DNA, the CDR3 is TGTGCCACCAGTGACCTCGGACAGACTGGCTACACCTTC.

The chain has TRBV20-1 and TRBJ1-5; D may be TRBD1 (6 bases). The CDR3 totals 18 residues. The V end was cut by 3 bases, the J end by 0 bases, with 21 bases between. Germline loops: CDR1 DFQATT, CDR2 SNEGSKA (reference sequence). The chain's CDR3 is CSASAGGSGPGSNQPQHF. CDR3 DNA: TGCAGTGCTAGTGCGGGGGGCTCGGGTCCGGGTAGCAATCAGCCCCAGCATTTT.

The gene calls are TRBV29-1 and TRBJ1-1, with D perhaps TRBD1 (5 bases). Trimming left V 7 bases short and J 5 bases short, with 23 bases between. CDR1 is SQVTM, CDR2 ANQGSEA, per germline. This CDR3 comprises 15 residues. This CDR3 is CSAGYDVREDTEAFF. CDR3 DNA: TGCAGCGCGGGTTATGACGTCAGGGAAGATACTGAAGCTTTCTTT.

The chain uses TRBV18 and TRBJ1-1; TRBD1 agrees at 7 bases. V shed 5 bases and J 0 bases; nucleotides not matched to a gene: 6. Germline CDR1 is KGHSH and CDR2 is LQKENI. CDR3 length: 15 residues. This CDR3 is CASSSEGQLNTEAFF. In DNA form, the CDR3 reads TGTGCCAGCTCATCGGAGGGACAGTTGAACACTGAAGCTTTCTTT.

The CDR3 DNA sequence: TGCGCCAGCAGCTACCCCGACAAGTACCAAGAGACCCAGTACTTC. Protein: CASSYPDKYQETQYF. J is TRBJ2-5 and V is TRBV5-1; no clear D gene. This CDR3 is built from 15 residues. V was clipped by 3 bases and J by 0 bases, with 12 bases between them. The germline V gene encodes CDR1 SGHRS and CDR2 YFSETQ.

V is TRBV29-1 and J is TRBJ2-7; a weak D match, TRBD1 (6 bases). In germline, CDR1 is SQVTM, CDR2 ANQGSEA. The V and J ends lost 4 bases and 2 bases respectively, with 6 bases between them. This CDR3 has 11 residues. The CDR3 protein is CSVGDTYEQYF. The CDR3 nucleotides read TGCAGCGTTGGGGACACCTACGAGCAGTACTTC.

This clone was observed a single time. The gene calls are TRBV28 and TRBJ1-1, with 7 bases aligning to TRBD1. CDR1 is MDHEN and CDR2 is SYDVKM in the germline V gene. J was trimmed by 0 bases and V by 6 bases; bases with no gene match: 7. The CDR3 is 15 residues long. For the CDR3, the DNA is TGTGCCAGCAGGCGGGACAGAGTTTTGAACACTGAAGCTTTCTTT. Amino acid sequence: CASRRDRVLNTEAFF.

CDR3 sequence (DNA): TGTGCCAGCAGCTGGGACAGGGAGTGGTACACCTTC. As protein: CASSWDREWYTF. J is TRBJ1-2 and V is TRBV5-4; the match to TRBD1 covers 9 bases. CDR3 length: 12 residues. Unmatched junction bases numbered 5, after V lost 3 bases and J lost 11 bases. Germline lookup yields CDR1 SGHNT and CDR2 YYREEE (reference sequence).

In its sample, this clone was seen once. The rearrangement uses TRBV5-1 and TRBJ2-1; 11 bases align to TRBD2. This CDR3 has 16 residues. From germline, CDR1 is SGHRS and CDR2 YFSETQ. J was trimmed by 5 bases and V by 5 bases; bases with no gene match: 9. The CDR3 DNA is TGCGCCAGCAGGTCAACTACTAGCGGGAGCGACAATGAGCAGTTCTTC. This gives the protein CASRSTTSGSDNEQFF. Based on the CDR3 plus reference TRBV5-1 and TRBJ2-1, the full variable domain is KAGVTQTPRYLIKTRGQQVTLSCSPISGHRSVSWYQQTPGQGLQFLFEYFSETQRNKGNFPGRFSGRQFSNSRSEMNVSTLELGDSALYLCASRSTTSGSDNEQFFGPGTRLTVL.

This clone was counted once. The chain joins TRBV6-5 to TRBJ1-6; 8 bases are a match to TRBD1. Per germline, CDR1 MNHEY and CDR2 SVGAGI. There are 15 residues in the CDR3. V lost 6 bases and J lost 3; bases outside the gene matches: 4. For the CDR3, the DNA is TGTGCCAGCAGCCGGGACAGGATCTATAATTCACCCCTCCACTTT. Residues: CASSRDRIYNSPLHF.

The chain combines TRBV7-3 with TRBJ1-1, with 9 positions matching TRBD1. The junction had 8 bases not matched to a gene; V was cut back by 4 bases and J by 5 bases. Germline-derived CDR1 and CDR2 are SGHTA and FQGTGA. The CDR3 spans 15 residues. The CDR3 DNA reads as TGTGCCAGCAGCTCCCAGGGACAGGGAAGTACTGAAGCTTTCTTT. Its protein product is CASSSQGQGSTEAFF.

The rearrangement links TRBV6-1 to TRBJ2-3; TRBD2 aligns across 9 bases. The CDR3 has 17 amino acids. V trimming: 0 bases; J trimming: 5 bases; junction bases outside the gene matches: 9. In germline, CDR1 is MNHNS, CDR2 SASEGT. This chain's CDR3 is CASSEASRLAAKDTQYF. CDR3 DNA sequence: TGTGCCAGCAGTGAAGCCTCCCGACTAGCGGCGAAAGATACGCAGTATTTT.

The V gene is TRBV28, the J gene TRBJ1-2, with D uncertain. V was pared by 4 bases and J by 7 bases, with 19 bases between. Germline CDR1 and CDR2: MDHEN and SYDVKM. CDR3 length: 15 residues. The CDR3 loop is CASSSPPRSLVGYTF. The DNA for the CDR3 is TGTGCCAGCAGTTCCCCGCCTCGGAGTCTGGTTGGCTACACCTTC.